The rows below give T cell receptor beta chains drawn from one sample of a study of T cell responses to AZD1222 COVID-19 vaccine. The protocol was immunoSEQ multiplex PCR, while the TCRdb copy is restricted to in-frame clones and leaves out a portion. The repertoire holds around 130,000 clones, 70% to 90% seen once, with about 8.6% in the top ten. The specimen was peripheral blood, collected on day 0 of AZD1222 vaccination. The source is an adult in good health. Each CDR3 is given with its conserved first and last residue. A D gene is named only where the DNA matches it firmly. Rows may omit the clone size; those that give it use once, few, many or a size class.

J: TRBJ2-1; size: .; V: TRBV11-3; length: 16; D: .; CDR3: CASSLVAGATYNEQFF; DNA: TGTGCCAGCAGCTTAGTGGCGGGGGCAACCTACAATGAGCAGTTCTTC
J: TRBJ1-3; size: .; V: TRBV4-3; length: 16; D: .; CDR3: CASSQDRQGSGNTIYF; DNA: TGCGCCAGCAGCCAAGACCGGCAGGGGAGCGGAAACACCATATATTTT
J: TRBJ1-2; size: .; V: TRBV18; length: 15; D: TRBD1; CDR3: CASSPPEGAGYGYTF; DNA: TGTGCCAGCTCACCACCGGAGGGGGCGGGCTATGGCTACACCTTC
J: TRBJ2-1; size: .; V: TRBV2; length: 14; D: TRBD2; CDR3: CASSAAGGRNEQFF; DNA: TGTGCCAGCAGTGCAGCGGGGGGCCGTAATGAGCAGTTCTTC
J: TRBJ1-2; size: .; V: TRBV24-1; length: 12; D: .; CDR3: CATSGQGRDYTF; DNA: TGTGCCACCAGTGGCCAGGGACGGGACTACACCTTC
J: TRBJ1-2; size: .; V: TRBV30; length: 13; D: .; CDR3: CAWSVGVYYGYTF; DNA: TGTGCCTGGAGTGTAGGAGTGTACTATGGCTACACCTTC
J: TRBJ2-5; size: .; V: TRBV9; length: 16; D: .; CDR3: CASSISGVTWWETQYF; DNA: TGTGCCAGCAGCATTTCGGGGGTCACTTGGTGGGAGACCCAGTACTTC
J: TRBJ2-7; size: .; V: TRBV11-3; length: 15; D: TRBD1; CDR3: CASSLRQGKAYEQYF; DNA: TGTGCCAGCAGCTTGAGACAGGGTAAAGCGTATGAGCAGTACTTC
J: TRBJ2-5; size: .; V: TRBV6-5; length: 15; D: TRBD2; CDR3: CASSSTTSPQETQYF; DNA: TGTGCCAGCAGCTCTACGACTAGCCCGCAAGAGACCCAGTACTTC
J: TRBJ2-2; size: .; V: TRBV5-1; length: 16; D: .; CDR3: CASSPIAESGTGELFF; DNA: TGCGCCAGCAGCCCTATAGCGGAATCTGGAACCGGGGAGCTGTTTTTT
J: TRBJ2-5; size: few; V: TRBV7-8; length: 13; D: .; CDR3: CASSSRVPETQYF; DNA: TGTGCCAGCAGCTCCAGAGTTCCGGAGACCCAGTACTTC
J: TRBJ1-2; size: .; V: TRBV28; length: 15; D: .; CDR3: CASSSVGRVDYGYTF; DNA: TGTGCCAGCAGTTCTGTCGGCAGGGTGGACTATGGCTACACCTTC
J: TRBJ2-5; size: .; V: TRBV7-9; length: 12; D: .; CDR3: CASSLLGETQYF; DNA: TGTGCCAGCAGCTTACTAGGGGAGACCCAGTACTTC
J: TRBJ1-5; size: .; V: TRBV2; length: 15; D: TRBD1; CDR3: CASSGTGGAGIPQHF; DNA: TGTGCCAGCAGCGGGACAGGGGGCGCTGGGATACCCCAGCATTTT
J: TRBJ1-1; size: .; V: TRBV13; length: 17; D: TRBD1; CDR3: CASSLVDRVGRNTEAFF; DNA: TGTGCCAGCAGCTTAGTGGACAGGGTGGGACGGAACACTGAAGCTTTCTTT
J: TRBJ2-7; size: .; V: TRBV20-1; length: 14; D: .; CDR3: CSASSPGFPYEQYF; DNA: TGCAGTGCTAGTTCACCAGGGTTTCCGTACGAGCAGTACTTC
J: TRBJ1-1; size: few; V: TRBV4-3; length: 13; D: .; CDR3: CASSQVQGTEAFF; DNA: TGCGCCAGCAGCCAAGTACAGGGCACTGAAGCTTTCTTT
J: TRBJ1-1; size: .; V: TRBV12-3/TRBV12-4; length: 11; D: TRBD1; CDR3: CASSQTGWAFF; DNA: TGTGCCAGCAGTCAGACAGGGTGGGCTTTCTTT
J: TRBJ1-6; size: .; V: TRBV19; length: 17; D: .; CDR3: CASSPSRYRSRNSPLHF; DNA: TGTGCCAGTAGTCCCTCAAGATACCGATCTCGGAATTCACCCCTCCACTTT
J: TRBJ2-7; size: .; V: TRBV5-4; length: 13; D: .; CDR3: CASTREGRGPISF; DNA: TGTGCCAGCACCCGAGAGGGGCGGGGGCCAATTTCTTTC
J: TRBJ1-2; size: .; V: TRBV11-2; length: 16; D: .; CDR3: CASSGGWAGANYGYTF; DNA: TGTGCCAGCAGCGGGGGTTGGGCGGGAGCTAACTATGGCTACACCTTC
J: TRBJ2-1; size: .; V: TRBV7-9; length: 11; D: .; CDR3: CASGFGNEQFF; DNA: TGTGCCAGCGGTTTTGGCAATGAGCAGTTCTTC
J: TRBJ2-1; size: .; V: TRBV13; length: 18; D: TRBD2; CDR3: CASSFGPGGSPLHNEQFF; DNA: TGTGCCAGCAGCTTCGGACCTGGCGGGAGTCCCCTCCACAATGAGCAGTTCTTC
J: TRBJ2-3; size: few; V: TRBV6-4; length: 15; D: .; CDR3: CASSDFGGGLDTQYF; DNA: TGTGCCAGCAGTGACTTCGGGGGAGGCCTAGATACGCAGTATTTT
J: TRBJ2-3; size: .; V: TRBV5-1; length: 14; D: TRBD1; CDR3: CASRRDRGADTQYF; DNA: TGCGCCAGCAGAAGGGACAGGGGGGCAGATACGCAGTATTTT
J: TRBJ2-5; size: .; V: TRBV6-6; length: 14; D: TRBD1; CDR3: CASSFFGQEETQYF; DNA: TGTGCCAGCAGTTTCTTCGGACAGGAAGAGACCCAGTACTTC
J: TRBJ2-3; size: .; V: TRBV7-9; length: 18; D: TRBD2; CDR3: CASRHPYRRGASTDTQYF; DNA: TGTGCCAGCAGACACCCGTACAGGCGGGGGGCGAGCACAGATACGCAGTATTTT
J: TRBJ1-1; size: .; V: TRBV7-2; length: 14; D: .; CDR3: CASSLVRGNTEAFF; DNA: TGTGCCAGCAGCTTAGTTAGGGGGAACACTGAAGCTTTCTTT
J: TRBJ2-2; size: .; V: TRBV5-1; length: 15; D: .; CDR3: CASSLTGTGTGELFF; DNA: TGCGCCAGCAGCTTGACAGGGACGGGCACCGGGGAGCTGTTTTTT
J: TRBJ1-2; size: .; V: TRBV18; length: 14; D: TRBD1; CDR3: CASSPPPRGHGYTF; DNA: TGTGCCAGCTCACCACCGCCCAGGGGGCATGGCTACACCTTC
J: TRBJ1-2; size: .; V: TRBV4-1; length: 17; D: .; CDR3: CASSQYLVPARYYGYTF; DNA: TGCGCCAGCAGCCAATATTTAGTCCCCGCGCGATACTATGGCTACACCTTC
J: TRBJ1-1; size: .; V: TRBV2; length: 14; D: TRBD1; CDR3: CASSALQGAAEAFF; DNA: TGTGCCAGCAGCGCGTTACAGGGGGCCGCTGAAGCTTTCTTT
J: TRBJ1-4; size: .; V: TRBV11-3; length: 15; D: .; CDR3: CASSPRTTAREKLFF; DNA: TGTGCCAGCAGCCCCCGGACAACCGCCCGTGAAAAACTGTTTTTT
J: TRBJ1-5; size: .; V: TRBV6-1; length: 15; D: TRBD1; CDR3: CASSERGHSNQPQHF; DNA: TGTGCCAGCAGTGAAAGGGGGCACAGCAATCAGCCCCAGCATTTT
J: TRBJ1-1; size: .; V: TRBV9; length: 16; D: TRBD1; CDR3: CASSVGSGTGNTEAFF; DNA: TGTGCCAGCAGCGTAGGTAGCGGGACAGGGAACACTGAAGCTTTCTTT
J: TRBJ2-7; size: .; V: TRBV28; length: 14; D: .; CDR3: CASGGLQNSYEQYF; DNA: TGTGCCAGCGGGGGATTACAGAACTCCTACGAGCAGTACTTC
J: TRBJ1-3; size: .; V: TRBV6-5; length: 14; D: .; CDR3: CASSTQTRGNTIYF; DNA: TGTGCCAGCAGTACCCAGACCCGGGGGAACACCATATATTTT
J: TRBJ1-1; size: .; V: TRBV7-2; length: 11; D: .; CDR3: CASSSQFEAFF; DNA: TGTGCCAGCAGCTCACAGTTTGAAGCTTTCTTT
J: TRBJ1-5; size: .; V: TRBV6-6; length: 16; D: .; CDR3: CASSISPGSGNQPQHF; DNA: TGTGCCAGCAGTATCAGCCCAGGGTCGGGCAATCAGCCCCAGCATTTT
J: TRBJ2-3; size: .; V: TRBV28; length: 14; D: .; CDR3: CASSRTGSSDTQYF; DNA: TGTGCCAGCAGCCGTACAGGGTCCTCAGATACGCAGTATTTT
J: TRBJ1-3; size: .; V: TRBV19; length: 14; D: .; CDR3: CASRRTELLATIYF; DNA: TGTGCCAGTAGACGTACGGAACTCCTTGCCACCATATATTTT
J: TRBJ1-3; size: .; V: TRBV7-2; length: 15; D: .; CDR3: CASSYGGIGGNTIYF; DNA: TGTGCCAGCAGCTACGGGGGGATAGGTGGAAACACCATATATTTT
J: TRBJ1-1; size: .; V: TRBV20-1; length: 11; D: .; CDR3: CSARYYGEAFF; DNA: TGCAGTGCAAGGTACTACGGTGAAGCTTTCTTT
J: TRBJ1-1; size: .; V: TRBV28; length: 15; D: .; CDR3: CASSPSSRMNTEAFF; DNA: TGTGCCAGCAGTCCCTCCTCACGGATGAACACTGAAGCTTTCTTT
J: TRBJ2-1; size: once; V: TRBV18; length: 15; D: .; CDR3: CASSPGGGRDNEQFF; DNA: TGTGCCAGCTCACCTGGGGGGGGGCGAGACAATGAGCAGTTCTTC
J: TRBJ2-6; size: .; V: TRBV7-9; length: 15; D: .; CDR3: CASRVAGSGANVLTF; DNA: TGTGCCAGCAGAGTCGCAGGTTCTGGGGCCAACGTCCTGACTTTC
J: TRBJ2-1; size: once; V: TRBV2; length: 13; D: .; CDR3: CASRDWGFNEQFF; DNA: TGTGCCAGCAGAGATTGGGGCTTTAATGAGCAGTTCTTC
J: TRBJ2-1; size: .; V: TRBV7-9; length: 12; D: .; CDR3: CASSLADNEQFF; DNA: TGTGCCAGCAGCTTAGCCGACAATGAGCAGTTCTTC
J: TRBJ1-1; size: few; V: TRBV13; length: 15; D: .; CDR3: CASSPNTGKNTEAFF; DNA: TGTGCCAGCAGTCCTAACACCGGGAAGAACACTGAAGCTTTCTTT
J: TRBJ2-2; size: .; V: TRBV13; length: 17; D: TRBD2; CDR3: CASSLGGLAGAIGELFF; DNA: TGTGCCAGCAGCTTAGGTGGGCTAGCGGGAGCCATCGGGGAGCTGTTTTTT